This T cell receptor beta chain was captured in a study of spatial heterogeneity in lung cancer. As for the study in general: Samples were donated by 72 untreated early-stage non-small cell lung cancer patients. Unique TCR and UMI combinations averaged more than ten appearances each in raw reads. Median follow-up for sequenced PBMC samples was around two years after resection, when such samples existed.

This CDR3 region has 14 residues. The ends were cut back, 2 bases at V and 5 bases at J, with 11 bases in the middle. CDR1 is SGHRS and CDR2 is YFSETQ in the germline V gene. A unique molecular identifier was carried by every single TCR cDNA molecule. TCRdb called the 5' RACE reads again in MiXCR, with one record for every CDR3 protein. Counted here are about 45,000 distinct CDR3 sequences, 20% to 25% occurring once; the ten biggest clones make up approximately 6.8%. Noted time point: blood at routine non-recurrence follow-up after resection. Only a few counts were recorded for this clonotype. The sequencing used PBMCs, collected at follow-up. This TCR came from a female donor with early-stage non-small cell lung cancer. The chain carries TRBV5-1 and TRBJ1-5, with TRBD1 as a possible D gene (6 bases). CDR3 DNA sequence: TGCGCCAGCAGCTTAGAAGGGGGGGATCAGCCCCAGCATTTT. Protein: CASSLEGGDQPQHF.